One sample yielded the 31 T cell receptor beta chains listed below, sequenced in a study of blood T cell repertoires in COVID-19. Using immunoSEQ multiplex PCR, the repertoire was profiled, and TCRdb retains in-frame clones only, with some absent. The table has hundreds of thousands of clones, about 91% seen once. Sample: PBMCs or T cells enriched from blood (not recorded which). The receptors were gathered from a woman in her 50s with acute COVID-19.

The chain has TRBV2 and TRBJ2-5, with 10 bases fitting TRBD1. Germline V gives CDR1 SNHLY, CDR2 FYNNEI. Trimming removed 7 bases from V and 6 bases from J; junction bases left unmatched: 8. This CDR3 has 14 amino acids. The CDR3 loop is CASTHLTGGQTQYF. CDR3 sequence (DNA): TGTGCCAGCACCCATCTGACAGGGGGCCAGACCCAGTACTTC.

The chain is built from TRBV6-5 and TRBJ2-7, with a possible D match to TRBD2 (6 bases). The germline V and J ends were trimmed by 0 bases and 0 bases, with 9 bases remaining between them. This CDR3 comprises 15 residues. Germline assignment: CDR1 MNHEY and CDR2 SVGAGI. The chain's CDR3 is CASSYSGGDSYEQYF. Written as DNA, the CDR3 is TGTGCCAGCAGTTACTCCGGCGGGGACTCCTACGAGCAGTACTTC.

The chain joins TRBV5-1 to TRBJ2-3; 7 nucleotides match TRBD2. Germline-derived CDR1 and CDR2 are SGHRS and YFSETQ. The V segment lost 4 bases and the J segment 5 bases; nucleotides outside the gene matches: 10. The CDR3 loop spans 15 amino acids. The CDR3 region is CASSLASGMEDTQYF. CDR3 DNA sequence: TGCGCCAGCAGCCTGGCCAGCGGGATGGAAGATACGCAGTATTTT.

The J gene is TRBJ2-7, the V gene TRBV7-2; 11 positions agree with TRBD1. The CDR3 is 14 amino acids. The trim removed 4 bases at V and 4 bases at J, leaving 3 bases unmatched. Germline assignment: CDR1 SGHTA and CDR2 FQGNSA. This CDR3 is CASSYGTGGYEQYF. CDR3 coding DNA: TGTGCCAGCAGCTACGGGACAGGGGGGTACGAGCAGTACTTC. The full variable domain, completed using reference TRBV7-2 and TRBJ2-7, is GAGVSQSPSNKVTEKGKDVELRCDPISGHTALYWYRQSLGQGLEFLIYFQGNSAPDKSGLPSDRFSAERTGGSVSTLTIQRTQQEDSAVYLCASSYGTGGYEQYFGPGTRLTVT.

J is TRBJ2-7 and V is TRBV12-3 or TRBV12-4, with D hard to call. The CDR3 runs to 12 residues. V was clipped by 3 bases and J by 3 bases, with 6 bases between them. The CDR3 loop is CASSLGNYEQYF. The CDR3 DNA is TGTGCCAGCAGTTTGGGCAACTACGAGCAGTACTTC.

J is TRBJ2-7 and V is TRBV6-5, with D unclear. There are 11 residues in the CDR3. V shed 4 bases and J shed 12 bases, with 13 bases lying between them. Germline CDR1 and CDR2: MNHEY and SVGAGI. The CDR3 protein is CASSSLLWPYF. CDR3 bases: TGTGCCAGCAGTTCTCTCCTCTGGCCGTACTTC.

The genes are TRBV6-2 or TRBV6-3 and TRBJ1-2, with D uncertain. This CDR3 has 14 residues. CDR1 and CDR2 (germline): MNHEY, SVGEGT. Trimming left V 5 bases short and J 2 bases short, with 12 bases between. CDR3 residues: CASSVTRPNYGYTF. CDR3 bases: TGTGCCAGCAGTGTAACACGCCCGAACTATGGCTACACCTTC.

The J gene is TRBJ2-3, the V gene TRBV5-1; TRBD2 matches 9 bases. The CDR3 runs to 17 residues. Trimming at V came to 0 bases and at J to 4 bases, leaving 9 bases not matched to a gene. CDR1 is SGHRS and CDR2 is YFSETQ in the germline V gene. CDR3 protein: CASSLGGTAGGPDTQYF. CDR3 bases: TGCGCCAGCAGCTTGGGGGGAACAGCGGGAGGACCAGATACGCAGTATTTT. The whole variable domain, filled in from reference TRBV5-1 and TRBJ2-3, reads KAGVTQTPRYLIKTRGQQVTLSCSPISGHRSVSWYQQTPGQGLQFLFEYFSETQRNKGNFPGRFSGRQFSNSRSEMNVSTLELGDSALYLCASSLGGTAGGPDTQYFGPGTRLTVL.

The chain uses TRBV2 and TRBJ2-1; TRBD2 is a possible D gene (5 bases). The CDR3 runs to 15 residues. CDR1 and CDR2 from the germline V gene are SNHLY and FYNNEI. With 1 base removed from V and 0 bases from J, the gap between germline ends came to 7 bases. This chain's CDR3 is CASSEEGVSYNEQFF. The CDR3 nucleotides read TGTGCCAGCAGTGAAGAGGGAGTCTCCTACAATGAGCAGTTCTTC. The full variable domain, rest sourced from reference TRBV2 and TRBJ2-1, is EPEVTQTPSHQVTQMGQEVILRCVPISNHLYFYWYRQILGQKVEFLVSFYNNEISEKSEIFDDQFSVERPDGSNFTLKIRSTKLEDSAMYFCASSEEGVSYNEQFFGPGTRLTVL.

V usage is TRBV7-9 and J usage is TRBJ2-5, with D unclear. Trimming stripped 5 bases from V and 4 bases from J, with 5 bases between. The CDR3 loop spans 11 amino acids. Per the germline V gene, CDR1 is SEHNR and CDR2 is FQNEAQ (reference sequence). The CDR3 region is CASSPVETQYF. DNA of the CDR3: TGTGCCAGCAGCCCAGTAGAGACCCAGTACTTC.

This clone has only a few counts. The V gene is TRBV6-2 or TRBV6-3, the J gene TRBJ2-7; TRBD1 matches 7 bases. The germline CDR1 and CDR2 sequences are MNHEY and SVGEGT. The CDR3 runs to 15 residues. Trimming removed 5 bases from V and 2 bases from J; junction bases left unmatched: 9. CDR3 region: CASSGRDRRTYEQYF. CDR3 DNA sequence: TGTGCCAGCAGTGGACGGGACAGACGTACCTACGAGCAGTACTTC.

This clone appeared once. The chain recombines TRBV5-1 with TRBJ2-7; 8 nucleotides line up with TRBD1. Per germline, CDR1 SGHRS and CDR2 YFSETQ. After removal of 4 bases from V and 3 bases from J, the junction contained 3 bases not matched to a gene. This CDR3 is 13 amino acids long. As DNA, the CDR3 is TGCGCCAGCAGCCCGGGACAGGTCTACGAGCAGTACTTC. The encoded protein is CASSPGQVYEQYF.

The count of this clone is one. CDR3 residues: CATTTRVPHQPQHF. CDR3 DNA: TGTGCCACCACGACCAGGGTCCCCCATCAGCCCCAGCATTTT. The genes are TRBV27 and TRBJ1-5; D might be TRBD1 (5 bases). Germline values: CDR1 MNHEY, CDR2 SMNVEV (reference sequence). The CDR3 has 14 amino acids. Trimming pared 10 bases from V and 5 bases from J, leaving 18 bases between.

The CDR3 spells CASSLTGGNTEAFF. In DNA form, the CDR3 reads TGTGCCAGCAGCCTGACAGGGGGCAACACTGAAGCTTTCTTT. This sequence joins TRBV7-9 and TRBJ1-1; TRBD1 aligns across 10 bases. The germline CDR1 and CDR2 sequences are SEHNR and FQNEAQ (reference sequence). V gave up 5 bases and J gave up 2 bases; unmatched junction bases: 2. This CDR3 is built from 14 residues.

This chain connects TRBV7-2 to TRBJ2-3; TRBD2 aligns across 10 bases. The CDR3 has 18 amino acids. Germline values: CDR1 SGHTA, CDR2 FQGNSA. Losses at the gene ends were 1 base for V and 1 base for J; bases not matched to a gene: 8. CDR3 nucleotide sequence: TGTGCCAGCAGCTTAGTGCAAGTAGCGGGAGGTGGCACAGATACGCAGTATTTT. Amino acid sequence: CASSLVQVAGGGTDTQYF.

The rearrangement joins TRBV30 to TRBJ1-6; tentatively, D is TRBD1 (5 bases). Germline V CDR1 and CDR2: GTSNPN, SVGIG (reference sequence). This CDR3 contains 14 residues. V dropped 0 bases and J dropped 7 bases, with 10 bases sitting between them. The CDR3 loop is CAWSVGTTNSPLHF. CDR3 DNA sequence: TGTGCCTGGAGTGTTGGGACTACGAATTCACCCCTCCACTTT.

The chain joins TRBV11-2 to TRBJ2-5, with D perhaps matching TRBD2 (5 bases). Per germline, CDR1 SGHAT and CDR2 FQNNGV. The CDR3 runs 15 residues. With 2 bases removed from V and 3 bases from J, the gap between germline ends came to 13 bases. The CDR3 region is CASSLQLAMKETQYF. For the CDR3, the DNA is TGTGCCAGCAGCTTACAGCTAGCAATGAAAGAGACCCAGTACTTC. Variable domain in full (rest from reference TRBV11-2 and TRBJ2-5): EAGVAQSPRYKIIEKRQSVAFWCNPISGHATLYWYQQILGQGPKLLIQFQNNGVVDDSQLPKDRFSAERLKGVDSTLKIQPAKLEDSAVYLCASSLQLAMKETQYFGPGTRLLVL.

The CDR3 DNA is TGTGCCAGCAGTGAAGGGACAGGGGGCGCCGCAGATACGCAGTATTTT. Translation: CASSEGTGGAADTQYF. The genes are TRBV25-1 and TRBJ2-3; 12 nucleotides line up with TRBD1. V shed 2 bases, J shed 4 bases, and the junction held 4 bases outside the gene matches. Germline-derived CDR1 and CDR2 are MGHDK and SYGVNS. The CDR3 totals 16 residues.

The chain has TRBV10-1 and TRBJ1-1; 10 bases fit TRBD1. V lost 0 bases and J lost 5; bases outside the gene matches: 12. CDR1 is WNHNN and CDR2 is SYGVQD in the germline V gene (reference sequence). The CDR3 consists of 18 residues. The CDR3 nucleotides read TGCGCCAGCAGTGAGTCGCTTACAAGACAGGGGGCTGAAACTGAAGCTTTCTTT. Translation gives CASSESLTRQGAETEAFF.

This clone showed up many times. DNA for the CDR3: TGTGCCAGCAGTATCAGGGGGCTTTACGAGCAGTACTTC. Its protein is CASSIRGLYEQYF. The chain couples TRBV28 to TRBJ2-7; 8 nucleotides agree with TRBD1. The germline CDR1 and CDR2 sequences are MDHEN and SYDVKM. This CDR3 has 13 amino acids. The ends lost 5 bases at V and 4 bases at J; junction bases unmatched: 4.

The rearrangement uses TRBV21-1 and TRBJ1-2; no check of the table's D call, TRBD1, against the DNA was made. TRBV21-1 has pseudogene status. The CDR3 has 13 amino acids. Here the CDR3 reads CASSKNQFYGYTF. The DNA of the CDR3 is TGTGCCAGCAGCAAAAACCAGTTCTATGGCTACACCTTC.

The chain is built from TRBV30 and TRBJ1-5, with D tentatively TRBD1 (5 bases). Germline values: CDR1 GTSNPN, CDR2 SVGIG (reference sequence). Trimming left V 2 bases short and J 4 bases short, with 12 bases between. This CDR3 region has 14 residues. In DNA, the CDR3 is TGTGCCTGGAGTTATTCGGGGGTGAATCAGCCCCAGCATTTT. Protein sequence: CAWSYSGVNQPQHF.

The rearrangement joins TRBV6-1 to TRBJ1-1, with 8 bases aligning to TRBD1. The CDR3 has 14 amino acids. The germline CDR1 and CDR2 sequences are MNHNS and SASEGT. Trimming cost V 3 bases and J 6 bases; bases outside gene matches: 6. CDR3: CASSEGTGVAEAFF. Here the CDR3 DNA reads TGTGCCAGCAGTGAGGGGACAGGAGTGGCTGAAGCTTTCTTT.

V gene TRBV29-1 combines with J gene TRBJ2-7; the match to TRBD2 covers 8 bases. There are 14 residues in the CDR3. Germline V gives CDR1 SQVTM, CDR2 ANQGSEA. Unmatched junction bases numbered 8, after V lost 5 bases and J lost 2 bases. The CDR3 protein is CSVLAVAGPYEQYF. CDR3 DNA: TGCAGCGTTCTGGCGGTAGCGGGGCCCTACGAGCAGTACTTC.

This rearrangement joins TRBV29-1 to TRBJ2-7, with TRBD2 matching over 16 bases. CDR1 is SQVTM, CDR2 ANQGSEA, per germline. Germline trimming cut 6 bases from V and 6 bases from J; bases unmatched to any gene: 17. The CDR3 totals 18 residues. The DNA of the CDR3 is TGCAGCGTCGCGATGGGACTAGCGGGAGGGGGGAAGGATGGCGAGCAGTACTTC. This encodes CSVAMGLAGGGKDGEQYF.

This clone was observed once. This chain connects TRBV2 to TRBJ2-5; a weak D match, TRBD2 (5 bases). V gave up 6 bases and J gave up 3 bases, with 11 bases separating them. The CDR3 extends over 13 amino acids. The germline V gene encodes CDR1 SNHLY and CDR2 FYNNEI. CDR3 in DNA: TGTGCCAGCAGACTAGAGTGGGAAGAGACCCAGTACTTC. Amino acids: CASRLEWEETQYF. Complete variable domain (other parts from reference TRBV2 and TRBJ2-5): EPEVTQTPSHQVTQMGQEVILRCVPISNHLYFYWYRQILGQKVEFLVSFYNNEISEKSEIFDDQFSVERPDGSNFTLKIRSTKLEDSAMYFCASRLEWEETQYFGPGTRLLVL.

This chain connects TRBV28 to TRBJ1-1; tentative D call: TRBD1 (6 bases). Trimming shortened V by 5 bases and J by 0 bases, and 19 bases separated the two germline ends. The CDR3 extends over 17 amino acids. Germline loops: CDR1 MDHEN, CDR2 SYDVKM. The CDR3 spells CASSARRGRGLNTEAFF. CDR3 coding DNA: TGTGCCAGCAGTGCCCGCAGGGGTCGGGGACTGAACACTGAAGCTTTCTTT.

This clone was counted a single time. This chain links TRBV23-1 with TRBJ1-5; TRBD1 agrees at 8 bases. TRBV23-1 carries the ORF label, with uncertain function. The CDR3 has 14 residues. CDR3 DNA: TGCCCCGGGACAGGAAATTATAGCAATCAGCCCCAGCATTTT. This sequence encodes CPGTGNYSNQPQHF.

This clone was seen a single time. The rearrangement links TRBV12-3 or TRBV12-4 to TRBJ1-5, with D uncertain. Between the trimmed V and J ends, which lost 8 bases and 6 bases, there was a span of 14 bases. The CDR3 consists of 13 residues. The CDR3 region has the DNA TGTGCCAGCCCCCCCAGTCCCCCTCAGCCCCAGCATTTT. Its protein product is CASPPSPPQPQHF.

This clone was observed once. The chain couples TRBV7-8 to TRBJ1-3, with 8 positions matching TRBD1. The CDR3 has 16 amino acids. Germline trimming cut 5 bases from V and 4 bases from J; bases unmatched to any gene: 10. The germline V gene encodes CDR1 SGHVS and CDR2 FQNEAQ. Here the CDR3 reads CASSRTQGALGNTIYF. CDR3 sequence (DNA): TGTGCCAGCAGCAGAACCCAGGGGGCTTTAGGAAACACCATATATTTT.

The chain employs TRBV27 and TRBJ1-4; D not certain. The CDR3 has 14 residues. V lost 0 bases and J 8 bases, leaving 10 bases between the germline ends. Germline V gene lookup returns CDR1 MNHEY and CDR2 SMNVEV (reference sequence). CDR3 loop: CASSLSNIREKLFF. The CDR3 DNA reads TGTGCCAGCAGTTTATCGAATATCAGAGAAAAACTGTTTTTT.